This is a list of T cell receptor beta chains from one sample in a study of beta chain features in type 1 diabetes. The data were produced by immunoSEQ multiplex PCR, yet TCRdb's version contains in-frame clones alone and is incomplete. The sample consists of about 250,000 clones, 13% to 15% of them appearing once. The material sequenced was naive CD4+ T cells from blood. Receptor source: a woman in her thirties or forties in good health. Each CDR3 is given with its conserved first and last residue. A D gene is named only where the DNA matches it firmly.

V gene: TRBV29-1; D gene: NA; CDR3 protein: CSAGPALGSQGKTEAFF
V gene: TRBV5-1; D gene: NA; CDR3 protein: CASSSGDQVYEQYF
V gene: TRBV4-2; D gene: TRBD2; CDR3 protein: CASSQDARLAGINIQYF
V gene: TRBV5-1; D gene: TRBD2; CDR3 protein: CASTSGSGGLDEQFF
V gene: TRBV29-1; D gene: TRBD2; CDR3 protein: CSVEGGGRPGANVLTF
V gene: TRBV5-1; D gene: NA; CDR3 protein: CASSFVGKSRGGGELFF
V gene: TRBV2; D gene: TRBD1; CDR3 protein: CASRDRGVEQYF
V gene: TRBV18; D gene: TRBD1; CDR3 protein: CASSQGQATGELFF
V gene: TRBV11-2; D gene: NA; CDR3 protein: CASSFGQRNTEAFF
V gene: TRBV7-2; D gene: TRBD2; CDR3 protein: CASTRGGGSSYEQYF
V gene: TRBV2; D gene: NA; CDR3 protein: CASSRGPSGLHTDTQYF
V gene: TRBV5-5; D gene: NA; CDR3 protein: CASRRDNYEQYF
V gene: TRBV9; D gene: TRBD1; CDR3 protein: CASSVQGENGYEQYF
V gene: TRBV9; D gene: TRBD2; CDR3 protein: CASSVGSSGGSTDTQYF
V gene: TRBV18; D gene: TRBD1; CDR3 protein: CASSPTDRGPNTGELFF
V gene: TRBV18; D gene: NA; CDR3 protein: CASSPTRGGNTEAFF
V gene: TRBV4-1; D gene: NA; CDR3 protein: CASGRAPSLNTEAFF
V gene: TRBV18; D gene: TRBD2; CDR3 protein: CASSPLTIVAGNTGELFF
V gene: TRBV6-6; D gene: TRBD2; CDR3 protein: CASRLAGIWYEQYF
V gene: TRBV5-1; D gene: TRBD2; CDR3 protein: CASSPSGTSGTDTQYF
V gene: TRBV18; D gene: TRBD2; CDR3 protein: CASSQGLAGRNEQYF
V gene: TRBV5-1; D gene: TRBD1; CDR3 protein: CASSRGQGYDSPLHF
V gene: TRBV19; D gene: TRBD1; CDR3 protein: CASSGGDSASVGTF
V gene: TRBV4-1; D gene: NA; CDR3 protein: CASSQALLVGEQFF
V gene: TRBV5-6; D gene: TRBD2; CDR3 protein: CASSLVVAGGRREETQYF
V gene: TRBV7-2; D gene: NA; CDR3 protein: CASSRRGQETQYF
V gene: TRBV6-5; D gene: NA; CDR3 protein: CASSYSFGGYEQYF
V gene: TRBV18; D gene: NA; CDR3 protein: CASSPGVLGNYEQYF
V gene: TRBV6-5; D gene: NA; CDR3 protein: CASGSVGGNEKLFF
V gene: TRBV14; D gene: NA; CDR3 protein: CASSQATPSSEQYF
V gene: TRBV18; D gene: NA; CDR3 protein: CASSPSAASPLGDEQFF
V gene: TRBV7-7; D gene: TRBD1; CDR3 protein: CASSTNLPGTGGEEQFF
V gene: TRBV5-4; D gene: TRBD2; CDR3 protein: CASSIGLAGGGETQYF
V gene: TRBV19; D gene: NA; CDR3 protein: CASSPPIWSRDSQETQYF
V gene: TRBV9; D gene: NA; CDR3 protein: CASSPGADTQYF
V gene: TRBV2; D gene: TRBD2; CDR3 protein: CASRVSGASSYEQYF
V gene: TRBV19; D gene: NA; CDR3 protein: CASSIDRSNGYTF
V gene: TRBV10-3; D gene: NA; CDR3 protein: CAISVERLGPYEQYF
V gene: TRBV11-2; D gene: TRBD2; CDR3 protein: CASSSAGGTDTQYF
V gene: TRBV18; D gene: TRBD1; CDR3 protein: CASSPTGTGRVQYF
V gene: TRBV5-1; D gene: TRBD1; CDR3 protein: CASKPRITGADYGYTF
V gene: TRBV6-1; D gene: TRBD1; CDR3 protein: CASSLDRVTEAFF
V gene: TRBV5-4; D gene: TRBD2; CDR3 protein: CASSPGTSVPYEQYF
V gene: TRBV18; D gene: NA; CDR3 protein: CASSPLASRTDTQYF
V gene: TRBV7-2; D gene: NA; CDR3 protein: CASSVGTHQETQYF
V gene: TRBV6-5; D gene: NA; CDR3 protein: CASSYHGLPSTDTQYF
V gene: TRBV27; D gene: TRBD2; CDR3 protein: CASSLASGQETQYF
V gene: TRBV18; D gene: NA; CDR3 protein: CASSPQVSSYNSPLHF
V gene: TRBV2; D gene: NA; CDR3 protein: CASNLDQSNQPQHF